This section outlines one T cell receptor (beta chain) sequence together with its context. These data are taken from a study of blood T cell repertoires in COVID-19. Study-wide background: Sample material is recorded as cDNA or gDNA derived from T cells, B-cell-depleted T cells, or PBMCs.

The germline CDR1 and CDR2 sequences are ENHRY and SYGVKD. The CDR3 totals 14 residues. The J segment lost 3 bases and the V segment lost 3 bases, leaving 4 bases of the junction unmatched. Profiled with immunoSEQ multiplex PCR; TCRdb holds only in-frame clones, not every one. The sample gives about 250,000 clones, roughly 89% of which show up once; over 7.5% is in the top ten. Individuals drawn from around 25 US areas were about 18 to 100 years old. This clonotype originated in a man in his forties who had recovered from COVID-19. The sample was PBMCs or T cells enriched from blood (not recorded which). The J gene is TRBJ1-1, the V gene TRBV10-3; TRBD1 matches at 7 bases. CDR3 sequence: CAISERGPDTEAFF. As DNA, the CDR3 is TGTGCCATCAGTGAAAGGGGGCCCGACACTGAAGCTTTCTTT.